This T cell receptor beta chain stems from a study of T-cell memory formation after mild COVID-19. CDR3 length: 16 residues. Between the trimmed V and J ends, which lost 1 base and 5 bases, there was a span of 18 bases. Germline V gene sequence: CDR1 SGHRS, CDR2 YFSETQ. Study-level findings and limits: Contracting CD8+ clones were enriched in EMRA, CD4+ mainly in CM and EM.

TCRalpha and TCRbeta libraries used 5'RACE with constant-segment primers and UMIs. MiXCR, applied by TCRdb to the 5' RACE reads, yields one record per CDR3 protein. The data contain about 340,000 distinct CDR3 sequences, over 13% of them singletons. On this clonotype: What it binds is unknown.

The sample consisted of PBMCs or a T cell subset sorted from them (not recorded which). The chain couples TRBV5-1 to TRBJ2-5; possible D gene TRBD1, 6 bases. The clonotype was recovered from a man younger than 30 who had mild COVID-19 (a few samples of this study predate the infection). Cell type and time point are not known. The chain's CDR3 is CASSLNQGNLWETQYF. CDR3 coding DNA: TGCGCCAGCAGCTTGAATCAGGGGAACCTCTGGGAGACCCAGTACTTC.